The 20 T cell receptor beta chains given below trace back to one sample, sequenced in a study of blood T cell repertoires in COVID-19. Clones were sequenced by immunoSEQ multiplex PCR, and TCRdb holds only the in-frame ones, with some missing. The data contain hundreds of thousands of clones, 70% to 90% of them seen just once; the ten biggest clones take up 4.1%. The source material was peripheral blood. The receptors originated from a woman aged 45-60 years with active or convalescent COVID-19.

The genes are TRBV28 and TRBJ1-2; tentative D call: TRBD1 (5 bases). Germline assignment: CDR1 MDHEN and CDR2 SYDVKM. V was pared by 6 bases and J by 6 bases, with 17 bases between. The CDR3 spans 14 residues. CDR3 residues: CASSTGGKSDGYTF. Here the CDR3 DNA reads TGTGCCAGCAGCACGGGGGGTAAGTCTGATGGCTACACCTTC.

The V gene is TRBV3-1 (or the pseudogene TRBV3-2), the J gene TRBJ2-1; 10 bases map to TRBD2. The germline V gene encodes CDR1 LGHDT and CDR2 YNNKEL (reference sequence). The CDR3 is made up of 16 amino acids. V lost 4 bases, J lost 8 bases, and 11 bases stayed unmatched. CDR3: CASSRGLAVRSDEQFF. CDR3 nucleotides: TGTGCCAGCAGCCGAGGACTAGCGGTCCGTTCGGATGAGCAGTTCTTC.

This clone was detected only once. The chain combines TRBV19 with TRBJ1-5, with 7 positions matching TRBD1. Germline V CDR1 and CDR2: LNHDA, SQIVND (reference sequence). The trim removed 4 bases at V and 9 bases at J, leaving 6 bases unmatched. This CDR3 is 13 amino acids long. The CDR3 protein is CASSRQGELPQHF. Here the CDR3 DNA reads TGTGCCAGTAGTAGACAGGGTGAATTGCCCCAGCATTTT.

This chain's CDR3 is CASSQDRGRMETQYF. The CDR3 region has the DNA TGTGCCAGCAGCCAAGACAGGGGGCGCATGGAGACCCAGTACTTC. J is TRBJ2-5 and V is TRBV14; 8 bases map to TRBD1. V trimming: 0 bases; J trimming: 5 bases; junction bases outside the gene matches: 5. Germline V gene lookup returns CDR1 SGHDN and CDR2 FVKESK. There are 15 residues in the CDR3.

The chain joins TRBV6-1 to TRBJ2-5; TRBD1 matches 9 bases. Trimming cost V 0 bases and J 5 bases; bases outside gene matches: 4. From germline, CDR1 is MNHNS and CDR2 SASEGT. The length of the CDR3 is 15 residues. This CDR3 is CASSEAGQGGETQYF. The CDR3 bases are TGTGCCAGCAGTGAAGCGGGACAGGGAGGGGAGACCCAGTACTTC.

This rearrangement joins TRBV19 to TRBJ1-2; no reliable D call. The CDR3 runs 13 residues. Trimming pared 3 bases from V and 5 bases from J, leaving 10 bases between. Germline V gives CDR1 LNHDA, CDR2 SQIVND (reference sequence). The chain's CDR3 is CASSIAGPYGYTF. The CDR3 region has the DNA TGTGCCAGTAGTATCGCGGGCCCATATGGCTACACCTTC.

This clone turned up a few times. The chain employs TRBV18 and TRBJ1-1, with D tentatively TRBD1 (5 bases). V was clipped by 0 bases and J by 7 bases, with 15 bases between them. The CDR3 consists of 15 residues. Germline values: CDR1 KGHSH, CDR2 LQKENI. CDR3 residues: CASSPPARQGGEAFF. CDR3 sequence (DNA): TGTGCCAGCTCACCACCTGCCCGGCAGGGTGGTGAAGCTTTCTTT.

V usage is TRBV7-2 and J usage is TRBJ2-1; D remains ambiguous. CDR3 size: 15 residues. Germline V lookup: CDR1 SGHTA, CDR2 FQGNSA. V lost 1 base and J lost 6, with 13 bases in between. The CDR3 is CASSLVVTSGNEQFF. The CDR3 nucleotides are TGTGCCAGCAGCTTAGTTGTTACTTCAGGCAATGAGCAGTTCTTC.

This rearrangement joins TRBV5-1 to TRBJ2-3; 8 nucleotides align to TRBD2. After removal of 0 bases from V and 4 bases from J, the junction contained 4 bases not matched to a gene. CDR1 is SGHRS and CDR2 is YFSETQ in the germline V gene. The CDR3 loop spans 15 amino acids. The CDR3 loop is CASSLGGLVSDTQYF. The CDR3 coding sequence is TGCGCCAGCAGCTTGGGGGGACTAGTCTCAGATACGCAGTATTTT.

This rearrangement joins TRBV4-1 to TRBJ2-2; possibly TRBD2 for D (5 bases). The germline V and J ends were trimmed by 0 bases and 5 bases, with 16 bases remaining between them. The CDR3 is made up of 17 amino acids. Germline V gene lookup returns CDR1 MGHRA and CDR2 YSYEKL. This CDR3 reads CASSQEPPGRGTGELFF. In DNA form, the CDR3 reads TGCGCCAGCAGCCAAGAGCCACCCGGTAGAGGGACCGGGGAGCTGTTTTTT.

The rearrangement uses TRBV10-3 and TRBJ2-1, with D maybe TRBD2 (5 bases). Germline V CDR1 and CDR2: ENHRY, SYGVKD. Trimming removed 3 bases at V and 9 bases at J, with 15 bases between. The CDR3 has 14 amino acids. DNA for the CDR3: TGTGCCATCAGTGACCCTAGCTCAGGTGCTGAGCAGTTCTTC. It specifies CAISDPSSGAEQFF.

V is TRBV28 and J is TRBJ2-2, with TRBD1 matching 7 bases. Per the germline V gene, CDR1 is MDHEN and CDR2 is SYDVKM. V lost 4 bases and J lost 1; bases outside the gene matches: 6. The CDR3 runs to 16 residues. Here the CDR3 DNA reads TGTGCCAGCAGTTCGACCGGGACAGTGAACACCGGGGAGCTGTTTTTT. Translated, it gives CASSSTGTVNTGELFF.

The CDR3 region has the DNA TGTGCCAGCAGCCAAGATCTGGCGGGATCCTACAATGAGCAGTTCTTC. Its protein product is CASSQDLAGSYNEQFF. The rearrangement joins TRBV4-2 to TRBJ2-1, with TRBD2 as a possible D gene (6 bases). Trimming removed 0 bases from V and 1 base from J, with 10 bases in between. Germline CDR1 reads LGHNA; CDR2 reads YNFKEQ. The CDR3 consists of 16 residues.

J is TRBJ2-1 and V is TRBV6-5, with D possibly matching TRBD1 (6 bases). Trimming stripped 6 bases from V and 7 bases from J, with 16 bases between. Germline V gene sequence: CDR1 MNHEY, CDR2 SVGAGI. The CDR3 runs 14 residues. The CDR3 coding sequence is TGTGCCAGCAGGATAACAGGGCTTACGAATGAGCAGTTCTTC. Residues: CASRITGLTNEQFF.

This chain links TRBV25-1 with TRBJ2-7; 7 nucleotides align to TRBD2. This CDR3 is 15 amino acids long. The V segment lost 2 bases and the J segment 2 bases; nucleotides outside the gene matches: 6. The germline V gene encodes CDR1 MGHDK and CDR2 SYGVNS. The CDR3 region is CASSERAGDTYEQYF. The CDR3 nucleotides read TGTGCCAGCAGTGAACGGGCGGGAGACACCTACGAGCAGTACTTC.

Only one count was recorded for this clone. The genes are TRBV15 and TRBJ2-1; 14 positions agree with TRBD2. V trimming: 0 bases; J trimming: 6 bases; junction bases outside the gene matches: 13. Germline CDR1 reads LNHNV; CDR2 reads YYDKDF (reference sequence). This CDR3 region has 20 residues. The CDR3: CATSRDALRLAGGPGNEQFF. The CDR3 bases are TGTGCCACCAGCAGAGATGCCCTACGACTAGCGGGAGGGCCGGGCAATGAGCAGTTCTTC.

This chain uses TRBV28 with TRBJ2-3, with D tentatively TRBD1 (5 bases). This CDR3 comprises 15 residues. The germline CDR1 and CDR2 sequences are MDHEN and SYDVKM. V was pared by 2 bases and J by 0 bases, with 9 bases between. CDR3 bases: TGTGCCAGCAGTTTAACAGGCTTTAGCACAGATACGCAGTATTTT. Amino acids: CASSLTGFSTDTQYF.

The rearrangement links TRBV29-1 to TRBJ2-2, with 7 positions matching TRBD1. V shed 4 bases and J 0 bases; nucleotides not matched to a gene: 5. CDR1 is SQVTM and CDR2 is ANQGSEA in the germline V gene. The CDR3 totals 15 residues. CDR3: CSVVGDSTNTGELFF. The CDR3 nucleotides are TGCAGCGTTGTAGGGGACAGTACGAACACCGGGGAGCTGTTTTTT.

The chain joins TRBV3-1 (or the pseudogene TRBV3-2) to TRBJ2-4; TRBD1 might be the D (6 bases). V was clipped by 3 bases and J by 0 bases, with 18 bases between them. The CDR3 sequence is 18 residues long. Germline V gene sequence: CDR1 LGHDT, CDR2 YNNKEL (reference sequence). CDR3 bases: TGTGCCAGCAGCCAGTCCCGGGACAAGGGTTTAGCCAAAAACATTCAGTACTTC. Translated, it gives CASSQSRDKGLAKNIQYF.

CDR3 residues: CAISAGQETQYF. The CDR3 region has the DNA TGTGCCATCAGTGCGGGACAAGAGACCCAGTACTTC. V is TRBV10-3 and J is TRBJ2-5; D perhaps matches TRBD2 (5 bases). Germline V lookup: CDR1 ENHRY, CDR2 SYGVKD. The CDR3 has 12 amino acids. The V end was cut by 4 bases, the J end by 2 bases, with 5 bases between.